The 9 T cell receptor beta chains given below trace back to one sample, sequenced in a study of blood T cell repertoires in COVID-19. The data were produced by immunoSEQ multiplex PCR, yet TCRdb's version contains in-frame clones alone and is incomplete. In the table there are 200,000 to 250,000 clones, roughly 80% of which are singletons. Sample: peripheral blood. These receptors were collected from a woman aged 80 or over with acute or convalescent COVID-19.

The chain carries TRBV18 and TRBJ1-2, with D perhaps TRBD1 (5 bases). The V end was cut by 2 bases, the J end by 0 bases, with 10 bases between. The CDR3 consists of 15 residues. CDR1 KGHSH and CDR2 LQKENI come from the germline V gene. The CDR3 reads CASSPGTLANYGYTF. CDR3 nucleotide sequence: TGTGCCAGCTCACCAGGGACTTTAGCTAACTATGGCTACACCTTC.

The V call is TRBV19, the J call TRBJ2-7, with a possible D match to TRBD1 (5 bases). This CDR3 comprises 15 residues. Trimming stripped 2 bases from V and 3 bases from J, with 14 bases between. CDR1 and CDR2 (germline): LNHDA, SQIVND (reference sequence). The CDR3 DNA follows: TGTGCCAGTAGTATAAGAGGTGGGCAGGGCTACGAGCAGTACTTC. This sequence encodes CASSIRGGQGYEQYF.

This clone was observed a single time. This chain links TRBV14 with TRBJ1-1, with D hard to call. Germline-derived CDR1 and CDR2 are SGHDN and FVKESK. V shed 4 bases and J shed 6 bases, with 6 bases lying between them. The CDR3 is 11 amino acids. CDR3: CASSRASEAFF. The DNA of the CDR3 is TGTGCCAGCAGCCGAGCCTCTGAAGCTTTCTTT.

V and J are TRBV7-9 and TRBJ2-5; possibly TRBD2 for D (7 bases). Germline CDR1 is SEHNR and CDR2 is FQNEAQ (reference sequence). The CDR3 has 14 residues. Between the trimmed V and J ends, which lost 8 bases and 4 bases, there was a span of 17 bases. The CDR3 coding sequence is TGTGCCAGCTACCTCTGGGGGGGGCCAGAGACCCAGTACTTC. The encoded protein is CASYLWGGPETQYF.

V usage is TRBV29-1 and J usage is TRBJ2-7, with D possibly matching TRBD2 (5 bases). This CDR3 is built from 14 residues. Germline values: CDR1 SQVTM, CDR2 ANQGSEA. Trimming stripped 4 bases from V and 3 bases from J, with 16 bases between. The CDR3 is CSVGPEASGYEQYF. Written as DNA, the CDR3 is TGCAGCGTTGGTCCGGAGGCCTCTGGCTACGAGCAGTACTTC.

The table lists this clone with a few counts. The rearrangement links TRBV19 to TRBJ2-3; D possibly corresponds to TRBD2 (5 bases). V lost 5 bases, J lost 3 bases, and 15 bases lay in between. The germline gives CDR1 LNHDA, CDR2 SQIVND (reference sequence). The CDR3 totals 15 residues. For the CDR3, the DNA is TGTGCCAGTAGTGTTGCGGTACTAGGGACAGATACGCAGTATTTT. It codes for CASSVAVLGTDTQYF.

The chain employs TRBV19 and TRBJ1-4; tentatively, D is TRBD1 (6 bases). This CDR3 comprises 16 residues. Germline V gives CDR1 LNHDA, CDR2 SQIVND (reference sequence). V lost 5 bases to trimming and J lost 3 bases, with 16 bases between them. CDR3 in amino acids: CASSSFGGAANEKLFF. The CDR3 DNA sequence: TGTGCCAGTAGTTCATTCGGGGGGGCTGCTAATGAAAAACTGTTTTTT.

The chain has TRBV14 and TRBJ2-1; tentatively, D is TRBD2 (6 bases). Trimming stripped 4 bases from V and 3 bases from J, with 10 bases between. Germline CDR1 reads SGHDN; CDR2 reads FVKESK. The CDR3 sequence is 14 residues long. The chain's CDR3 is CASSRRLDYNEQFF. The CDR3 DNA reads TGTGCCAGCAGCCGTCGACTAGACTACAATGAGCAGTTCTTC.

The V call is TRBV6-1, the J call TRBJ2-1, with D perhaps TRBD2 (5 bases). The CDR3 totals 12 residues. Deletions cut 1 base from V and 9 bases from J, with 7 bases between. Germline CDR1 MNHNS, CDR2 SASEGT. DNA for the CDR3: TGTGCCAGCAGTGAAGGGGCGGGTGAGCAGTTCTTC. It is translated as CASSEGAGEQFF.